The T cell receptor (beta chain) described here comes from a study of T-cell reconstitution after alpha-beta-depleted transplantation in children (dated by TCRdb to the mid-2010s). Study-wide context: Using TCR repertoire profiling, the study followed T-cell immune reconstitution in a quantitative way in children after TCRalphabeta/CD19-depleted allogeneic hematopoietic cell transplantation. Broad study findings and their caveats: About two months after transplant, the apparently early recovery of alphabetaT-cell counts reportedly depended on just several hundred clones that had expanded rapidly and came from non-depleted graft cells. Over the following months the frequencies of hyperexpanded clones went down, and after one year T-cell counts and TCRbeta diversity were mostly credited to newly produced T cells. In some patients, the high TCRbeta diversity seen at day 60 was put down to recipient T cells and intrathymic progenitors that had survived conditioning.

The CDR3 sequence holds 12 residues, the cysteine and phenylalanine included. The sequence is cut down to CDR3 DNA, 36 bases in frame from base 1. V is clipped by 5 bases and J by 8 bases, and the sequence between their germline boundaries is 9 bases long. Via the germline V gene, CDR1 is MGHRA and CDR2 YSYEKL. The treatment or condition label, read with the paper, signifies: allogeneic hematopoietic cell transplantation with graft depleted of TCRalphabeta T cells and CD19 B cells. TCRalphabeta/CD19-depleted allogeneic hematopoietic cell grafts were given to the transplant recipients, all of whom were children. The sample holds many counts of this clonotype. Which antigen it targets is not known. Nothing much larger sits one base from this clone, and base qualities are not available. Library preparation employed PCR. The run used an Illumina HiSeq 2500. To normalize quantification of the TCRbeta repertoire, the TCR libraries were built with molecular barcoding that relied on unique molecular identifiers. In TCRdb, the public reads were trimmed at Q25 with fastp and aligned with MiXCR, with productive beta chains retained. Rows are combined by CDR3 protein, so each entry shows the most common genes and DNA. Counted in this sample were over 200,000 distinct CDR3 sequences; 11% of them appeared once. Approximately 28% of the sample is held by the ten biggest clonotypes.

Sample: PBMCs, taken before TCRalphabeta/CD19-depleted stem cell transplant. The sequence is built from TRBV4-1 and TRBJ2-2; TRBD2 is perhaps the D gene, given 5 matching bases. The receptor's source is a child under two years old with acute myeloid leukemia, due to receive a stem cell transplant. The CDR3 region has the sequence CASSWGAGELFF. The base sequence is TGCGCCAGCAGCTGGGGAGCTGGGGAGCTGTTTTTT.